The clone carrying this TCR beta chain has a count of ten or more. Its antigen is as yet unknown. Germline V lookup: CDR1 LNHNV, CDR2 YYDKDF (reference sequence). CDR3 length: 15 residues. V dropped 1 base and J dropped 4 bases, with 10 bases sitting between them. The sample originates from a study of Graves' ophthalmopathy and Graves' hyperthyroidism. About the study: Ahead of any treatment, peripheral blood was obtained at the initial diagnosis. Study-level points and caveats: An approximately 83% specificity and around 90% sensitivity were achieved by a 13-signature model that separated ophthalmopathy from stable hyperthyroidism.

Moderate-to-severe activity, CAS ≥3, NOSPECS ≥4 and duration under 3 months were recorded for donors with ophthalmopathy. The PBMC fraction was derived from 9 to 10 ml of fresh peripheral blood. From RNA, the CDR3 regions of TCR beta chains were amplified and sequenced. First-round RT-PCR with HTBI primers preceded a second-round multiplex PCR. TCRdb fed the multiplex PCR reads into MiXCR, producing one record per CDR3 protein. Among hundreds of thousands of distinct CDR3 sequences listed, about two fifths were seen once. The clonotype comes from an adult man with Graves' ophthalmopathy. The chain recombines TRBV15 with TRBJ1-4; D ambiguous. The sample consisted of peripheral blood. DNA of the CDR3: TGTGCCACCAGCAGAGTTGAGGGCCTTAATGAAAAACTGTTTTTT. Protein: CATSRVEGLNEKLFF.